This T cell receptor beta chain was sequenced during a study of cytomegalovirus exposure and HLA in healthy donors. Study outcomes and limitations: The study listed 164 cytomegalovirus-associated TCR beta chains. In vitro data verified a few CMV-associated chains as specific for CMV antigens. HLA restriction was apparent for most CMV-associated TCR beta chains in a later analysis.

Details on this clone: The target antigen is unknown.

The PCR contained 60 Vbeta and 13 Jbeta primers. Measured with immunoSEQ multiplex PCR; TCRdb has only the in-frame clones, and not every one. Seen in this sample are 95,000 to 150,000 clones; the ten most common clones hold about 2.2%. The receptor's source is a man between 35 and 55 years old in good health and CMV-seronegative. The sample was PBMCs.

DNA for the CDR3: TGTGCCTGGAGCCAGAACAATGAGCAGTTCTTC. Amino acid sequence: CAWSQNNEQFF. The chain uses TRBV30 and TRBJ2-1; no definite D call. With 3 bases removed from V and 5 bases from J, the gap between germline ends came to 5 bases. CDR3 length: 11 residues. Germline V CDR1 and CDR2: GTSNPN, SVGIG (reference sequence). The full variable domain, its missing parts supplied by reference TRBV30 and TRBJ2-1, is SQTIHQWPATLVQPVGSPLSLECTVEGTSNPNLYWYRQAAGRGLQLLFYSVGIGQISSEVPQNLSASRPQDRQFILSSKKLLLSDSGFYLCAWSQNNEQFFGPGTRLTVL.